Here is one T cell receptor beta chain with its context. Its matching antigen is unknown. V lost 0 bases to trimming and J lost 0 bases, with 19 bases between them. Germline V gene data show CDR1 as MGHRA and CDR2 as YSYEKL. The CDR3 has 19 residues. Researchers ran the PCR with 60 Vbeta and 13 Jbeta primers. Profiling relied on immunoSEQ multiplex PCR, and the TCRdb table lists in-frame clones only, not all of them. The sample yields about 150,000 clones, roughly 82% seen once. This record comes from a study of cytomegalovirus exposure and HLA in healthy donors. Regarding the study as a whole: The study flagged about 150 TCR beta chains as cytomegalovirus-associated.

The V and J genes are TRBV4-1 and TRBJ2-3; no reliable D call. The source material was PBMCs. This clonotype was obtained from a woman aged 50 to 65 in good health and CMV-seropositive. DNA for the CDR3: TGCGCCAGCAGCCAAGATTGGGTGGCAGGCGAATCTAGCACAGATACGCAGTATTTT. Residues: CASSQDWVAGESSTDTQYF.